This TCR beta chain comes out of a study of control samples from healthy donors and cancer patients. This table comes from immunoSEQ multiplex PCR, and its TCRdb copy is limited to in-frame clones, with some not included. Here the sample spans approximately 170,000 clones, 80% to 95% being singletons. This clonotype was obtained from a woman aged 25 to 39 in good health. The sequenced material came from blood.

In DNA, the CDR3 is TGTGCCAGCTCACCACCGATTGGGGCAGGACGTACGCAGTATTTT. The encoded protein is CASSPPIGAGRTQYF. This rearrangement joins TRBV18 to TRBJ2-3; tentative D call: TRBD1 (5 bases). V lost 0 bases, J lost 8 bases, and 15 bases lay in between. Germline V gives CDR1 KGHSH, CDR2 LQKENI. This CDR3 has 15 residues.